This TCR beta chain stems from a study of tumor-infiltrating lymphocytes in primary liver carcinoma. Study-level information: Donors had hepatocellular carcinoma or combined HCC and intrahepatic cholangiocarcinoma. Study-level findings and limits: Researchers found tumor-adjacent and tumor-blood pairs overlapped less than tumor region pairs.

V lost 0 bases to trimming and J lost 2 bases, with 14 bases between them. Germline values: CDR1 MNHEY, CDR2 SVGAGI. The CDR3 sequence is 16 residues long. From unsorted bulk tissue weighing about 20-31 mg, DNA and RNA were co-extracted. No patient had received treatment, and all had chronic HBV infection. All tumor samples contained more than 80% viable tumor cells. About this clonotype itself: Antigen specificity is unknown. A much larger clone is a single base away; this may be a read error.

A primer matching the constant region was used to make TCR beta cDNA from approximately 500 ng of total RNA. The TCR beta library was amplified through three nested multiplex PCR rounds in a modified ARM-PCR procedure. TRBV1-TRBV30 forward and Cbeta reverse primers drove the first two approximately 11-cycle rounds. TCRdb independently ran MiXCR on the multiplex PCR reads; one entry per CDR3 protein. Of roughly 55,000 distinct CDR3 sequences in the sample, roughly 70% were seen once. The sequenced material came from liver tumor tissue from sampling region 2. Subset of the sample: tumor region T2, inferior pole. The receptor was isolated from a man aged 35-49 years with primary liver carcinoma and hepatitis B virus infection. This sequence joins TRBV6-5 and TRBJ2-7; D perhaps matches TRBD2 (6 bases). Here the CDR3 DNA reads TGTGCCAGCAGTTACTCCCTCGGAGGGAAGGCCTACGAGCAGTACTTC. As protein: CASSYSLGGKAYEQYF.